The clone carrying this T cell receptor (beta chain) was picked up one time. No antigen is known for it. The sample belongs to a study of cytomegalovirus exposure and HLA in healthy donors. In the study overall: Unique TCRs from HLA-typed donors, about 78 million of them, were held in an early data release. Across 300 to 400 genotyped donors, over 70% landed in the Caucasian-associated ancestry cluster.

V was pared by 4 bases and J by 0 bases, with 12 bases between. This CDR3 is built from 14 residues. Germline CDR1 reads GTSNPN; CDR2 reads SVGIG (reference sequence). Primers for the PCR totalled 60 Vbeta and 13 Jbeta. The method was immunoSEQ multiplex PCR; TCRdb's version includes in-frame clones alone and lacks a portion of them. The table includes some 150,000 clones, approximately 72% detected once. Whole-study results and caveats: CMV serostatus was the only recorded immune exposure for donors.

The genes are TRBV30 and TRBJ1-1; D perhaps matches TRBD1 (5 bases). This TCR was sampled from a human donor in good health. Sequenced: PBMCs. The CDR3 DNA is TGTGCCTGGACCTCAGACAGTCTGAACACTGAAGCTTTCTTT. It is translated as CAWTSDSLNTEAFF.